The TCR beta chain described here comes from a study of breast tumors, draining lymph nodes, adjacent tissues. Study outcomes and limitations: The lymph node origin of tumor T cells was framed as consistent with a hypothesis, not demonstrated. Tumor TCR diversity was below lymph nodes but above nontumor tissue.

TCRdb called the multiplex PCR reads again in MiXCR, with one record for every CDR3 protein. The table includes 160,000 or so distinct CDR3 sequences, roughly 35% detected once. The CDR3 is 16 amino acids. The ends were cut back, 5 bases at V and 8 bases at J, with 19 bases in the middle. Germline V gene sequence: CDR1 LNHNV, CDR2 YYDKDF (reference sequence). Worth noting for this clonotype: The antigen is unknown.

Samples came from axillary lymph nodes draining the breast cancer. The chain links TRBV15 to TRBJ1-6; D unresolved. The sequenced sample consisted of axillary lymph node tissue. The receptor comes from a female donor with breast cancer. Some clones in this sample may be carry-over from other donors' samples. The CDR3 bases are TGTGCCACCAGCGGGGAGACGTTCGACGATGATTCACCCCTCCACTTT. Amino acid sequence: CATSGETFDDDSPLHF.